The next 10 T cell receptor beta chains were all read from a single sample in a study of T cell changes during pregnancy in multiple sclerosis. Generated by immunoSEQ multiplex PCR, the TCRdb table keeps only in-frame clones and is missing some. In the table there are 79,000 or so clones, around nine tenths of which are singletons. This specimen was CD4+ T cells from peripheral blood mononuclear cells, taken before pregnancy. Receptors were obtained from a female donor with multiple sclerosis, enrolled in a pregnancy study.

The chain joins TRBV30 to TRBJ1-3; 8 bases agree with TRBD1. CDR3 size: 13 residues. V shed 2 bases and J 7 bases; nucleotides not matched to a gene: 4. CDR1 is GTSNPN, CDR2 SVGIG, per germline (reference sequence). In DNA form, the CDR3 reads TGTGCCTGGAGTTTGAACAGGGGGAACACCATATATTTT. Residues: CAWSLNRGNTIYF.

The chain carries TRBV6-4 and TRBJ2-1, with D perhaps matching TRBD1 (5 bases). The V end lost 3 bases, the J end lost 2 bases, and 14 bases lay between the germline ends. The CDR3 has 16 amino acids. Looked up from germline, CDR1 is MRHNA and CDR2 is SNTAGT. CDR3: CASSEKDTGTYNEQFF. The CDR3 bases are TGTGCCAGCAGTGAGAAGGATACAGGAACCTACAATGAGCAGTTCTTC.

The chain couples TRBV20-1 to TRBJ1-2; D gene unclear. Germline V gene data show CDR1 as DFQATT and CDR2 as SNEGSKA (reference sequence). The V gene lost 7 bases and the J gene lost 4 bases, with 10 bases spanning the gap. The CDR3 sequence is 11 residues long. Here the CDR3 reads CSVNRVYGYTF. The CDR3 bases are TGCAGTGTCAACAGAGTCTATGGCTACACCTTC.

This clone came up once. This chain uses TRBV11-2 with TRBJ2-7, with 8 bases that match TRBD1. Germline assignment: CDR1 SGHAT and CDR2 FQNNGV. V lost 4 bases to trimming and J lost 0 bases; unmatched junction nucleotides: 5. The CDR3 has 15 residues. CDR3 region: CASSYQTGDSYEQYF. DNA for the CDR3: TGTGCCAGCAGCTACCAGACAGGGGACTCCTACGAGCAGTACTTC.

This chain joins TRBV5-1 and TRBJ2-2; a possible D gene is TRBD2 (6 bases). The CDR3 is 15 amino acids. Germline loops: CDR1 SGHRS, CDR2 YFSETQ. Deletions cut 4 bases from V and 3 bases from J, with 13 bases between. The CDR3 reads CASSPSGVDTGELFF. In nucleotides, the CDR3 is TGCGCCAGCAGCCCCTCGGGGGTCGACACCGGGGAGCTGTTTTTT.

This chain connects TRBV2 to TRBJ1-2; no reliable D call. The V end was cut by 3 bases, the J end by 14 bases, with 19 bases between. This CDR3 comprises 13 residues. Germline lookup yields CDR1 SNHLY and CDR2 FYNNEI. CDR3 sequence: CASSEYPERRGTF. The CDR3 DNA follows: TGTGCCAGCAGTGAGTACCCTGAAAGACGGGGAACCTTC. Looking up the rest from reference TRBV2 and TRBJ1-2 gives the full variable domain: EPEVTQTPSHQVTQMGQEVILRCVPISNHLYFYWYRQILGQKVEFLVSFYNNEISEKSEIFDDQFSVERPDGSNFTLKIRSTKLEDSAMYFCASSEYPERRGTFGSGTRLTVV.

The genes are TRBV10-3 and TRBJ2-7; the match to TRBD2 covers 7 bases. The germline gives CDR1 ENHRY, CDR2 SYGVKD. Unmatched junction bases numbered 9, after V lost 6 bases and J lost 4 bases. The CDR3 sequence is 14 residues long. The CDR3 DNA sequence: TGTGCCATCAGCGAGGGAGGGGCCAGTTACGAGCAGTACTTC. It translates to CAISEGGASYEQYF.

The chain is built from TRBV21-1 and TRBJ1-3; the table's D call, TRBD1, has no DNA check behind it. TRBV21-1 corresponds to a pseudogene. The CDR3 length is 15 residues. DNA for the CDR3: TGTGCCAGCAGCAAACAGGCAGGGCATGGAAACACCATATATTTT. This sequence encodes CASSKQAGHGNTIYF.

This chain joins TRBV5-1 and TRBJ1-1; TRBD1 is a possible D gene (5 bases). V was clipped by 7 bases and J by 2 bases, with 18 bases between them. The CDR3 runs to 15 residues. Germline V lookup: CDR1 SGHRS, CDR2 YFSETQ. In DNA form, the CDR3 reads TGCGCCAGCCATCCCCGGCAGGGCCCTAACACTGAAGCTTTCTTT. Its translation: CASHPRQGPNTEAFF.

For the CDR3, the DNA is TGTGCCAGCTCACGTACAGGAAGCTCCTACAATGAGCAGTTCTTC. Its translation is CASSRTGSSYNEQFF. The rearrangement uses TRBV18 and TRBJ2-1; D is possibly TRBD1 (5 bases). This CDR3 has 15 amino acids. V lost 4 bases and J lost 0, with 10 bases in between. Germline values: CDR1 KGHSH, CDR2 LQKENI.